Included here is one T cell receptor (beta chain) sequence, with context. These data belong to a study of blood T cell repertoires in COVID-19. All enrollees were roughly 18 to 89 years old and from around 25 US areas. Participant reports of clinical history set cohort assignment. In Cohort 3, a recovered donor had either two negative PCRs, clearance, or symptom resolution. The trim removed 4 bases at V and 4 bases at J, leaving 4 bases unmatched. This CDR3 comprises 15 residues. The germline V gene encodes CDR1 SEHNR and CDR2 FQNEAQ (reference sequence). Per the original methods: It was from reference gene primer amplification that nucleated cell counts were estimated. Sequencing was performed with immunoSEQ multiplex PCR; in TCRdb, only in-frame clones are kept and a portion is missing. That table supplies the V and J calls and clone size; D and trimming were determined from the DNA. The top ten hold approximately 5.2% of the sample, which has about 300,000 clones, roughly 89% seen once.

This chain uses TRBV7-9 with TRBJ2-5; 12 bases agree with TRBD2. Sequencing used PBMCs or T cells enriched from blood (not recorded which). The TCR was taken from a man in his 60s who had recovered from COVID-19. The CDR3 DNA reads TGTGCCAGCAGCTCGACTAGCGGGAGAACAGAGACCCAGTACTTC. As protein: CASSSTSGRTETQYF.